This TCR beta chain was obtained from a study of blood T cell repertoires in COVID-19. In the original workflow: The assay estimated nucleated cells by amplifying reference gene primers. Sequencing was performed with immunoSEQ multiplex PCR; in TCRdb, only in-frame clones are kept and a portion is missing. The DNA gave D and trimming, while V, J and clone size come from that table. The sample records fewer than 350,000 clones, approximately 81% being singletons. CDR1 LNHDA and CDR2 SQIVND come from the germline V gene (reference sequence). This CDR3 has 14 residues. The V and J ends lost 8 bases and 5 bases, in that order; junction bases with no gene match: 11.

The chain links TRBV19 to TRBJ2-5; 7 bases are shared with TRBD1. The sample consisted of peripheral blood. The TCR sequence derives from a woman aged 55-75 years with active or convalescent COVID-19. The CDR3 DNA is TGTGCCAGTCTTCAAACAGAGGGGGCGGAGACCCAGTACTTC. It translates to CASLQTEGAETQYF. Combining the CDR3 with reference TRBV19 and TRBJ2-5 gives the whole variable domain DGGITQSPKYLFRKEGQNVTLSCEQNLNHDAMYWYRQDPGQGLRLIYYSQIVNDFQKGDIAEGYSVSREKKESFPLTVTSAQKNPTAFYLCASLQTEGAETQYFGPGTRLLVL.